This TCR beta chain is drawn from a study of T cell changes during pregnancy in multiple sclerosis. V was shortened by 4 bases and J by 1 base, with 10 bases between the two germline ends. Germline V gene data show CDR1 as SEHNR and CDR2 as FQNEAQ (reference sequence). This CDR3 region has 14 residues. TCRdb's table, derived via immunoSEQ multiplex PCR, lists solely in-frame clones and lacks some. The table includes some 90,000 clones, 80% to 95% detected once. The source material was peripheral blood, sampled in the first trimester of pregnancy. The chain couples TRBV7-9 to TRBJ1-2; D is undetermined. This clonotype was sampled from a female donor with multiple sclerosis, enrolled in a pregnancy study. CDR3 coding DNA: TGTGCCAGCAGCTCGCTCGGGGATAACTATGGCTACACCTTC. Amino acids: CASSSLGDNYGYTF.